One sample yielded the 17 T cell receptor beta chains listed below, sequenced in a study of shared clonotypes between healthy human individuals (dated by TCRdb to 2020 to 2021). Library construction relied on the immunoSEQ multiplex PCR assay. TCRdb provides this immuneACCESS table in a form limited to in-frame rearrangements. Some clones are lacking; in checked studies, under half of them reflect an unresolved V gene, and why the rest are absent is not known. The sample has some 2,000,000 clones on record, over 85% of them singletons. The ten largest clones represent under 0.15% of the sample. The sequencing input was naive CD4+ T cells sorted from blood. The meaning of the sample's cell subset or site label: CD45RA+ positively selected. These receptors were obtained from a man aged 18 to 30 in good health.

The rearrangement joins TRBV20-1 to TRBJ1-2; D not resolved. The ends were cut back, 0 bases at V and 4 bases at J, with 3 bases in the middle. Per germline, CDR1 DFQATT and CDR2 SNEGSKA (reference sequence). The CDR3 runs to 11 residues. This chain's CDR3 is CSARDTYGYTF. The CDR3 DNA reads TGCAGTGCTAGAGATACCTATGGCTACACCTTC.

The V call is TRBV6-1, the J call TRBJ1-3, with D perhaps TRBD1 (5 bases). Germline-derived CDR1 and CDR2 are MNHNS and SASEGT. Trimming removed 7 bases from V and 0 bases from J, with 13 bases in between. The CDR3 is 15 residues long. The CDR3 sequence is CASIRAGSSGNTIYF. CDR3 nucleotides: TGTGCCAGCATTAGGGCAGGGAGCTCTGGAAACACCATATATTTT.

J is TRBJ1-5 and V is TRBV5-8; D uncertain. Germline assignment: CDR1 SGHTS and CDR2 YDEGEE. V shed 5 bases and J shed 2 bases, with 14 bases lying between them. The CDR3 has 15 residues. CDR3 DNA: TGTGCCAGCAGAATTCCGACCGGGGGCAATCAGCCCCAGCATTTT. Protein sequence: CASRIPTGGNQPQHF.

V gene TRBV2 combines with J gene TRBJ1-5; D gene uncertain. V lost 5 bases, J lost 5 bases, and 10 bases lay in between. Germline lookup yields CDR1 SNHLY and CDR2 FYNNEI. This CDR3 region has 13 residues. The CDR3 DNA follows: TGTGCCAGCAGTTTTGCAGGAGATCAGCCCCAGCATTTT. Translated, it gives CASSFAGDQPQHF.

This clone came up once. This chain joins TRBV7-2 and TRBJ1-1; D gene ambiguous. CDR3 length: 15 residues. Per the germline V gene, CDR1 is SGHTA and CDR2 is FQGNSA. With 5 bases removed from V and 1 base from J, the gap between germline ends came to 14 bases. The CDR3 here is CASSPRRLRNTEAFF. The CDR3, as DNA: TGTGCCAGCAGCCCCCGACGGCTACGGAACACTGAAGCTTTCTTT.

As to this clone: The same CDR3 can be traced to other DNA sequences in this sample. V is TRBV5-6 and J is TRBJ2-5, with a possible D match to TRBD1 (6 bases). Between the trimmed V and J ends, which lost 2 bases and 2 bases, there was a span of 7 bases. The germline gives CDR1 SGHDT, CDR2 YYEEEE. This CDR3 has 13 amino acids. The CDR3 is CASSLGQQETQYF. In DNA form, the CDR3 reads TGTGCCAGCAGCTTAGGACAGCAAGAGACCCAGTACTTC.

Notes on this clone: Other DNA sequences within the sample encode an identical CDR3. The chain links TRBV27 to TRBJ1-6; D is unclear. V was cut by 4 bases and J by 4 bases, with 11 bases left in between. CDR3 size: 15 residues. CDR1 is MNHEY and CDR2 is SMNVEV in the germline V gene (reference sequence). This CDR3 reads CASSSRQSYNSPLHF. In nucleotides, the CDR3 is TGTGCCAGCAGTTCAAGACAAAGTTATAATTCACCCCTCCACTTT.

About this clone itself: The sample has other DNA sequences that encode this CDR3 too. The chain is built from TRBV20-1 and TRBJ2-7; D call uncertain. The CDR3 covers 11 residues. Germline V gene lookup returns CDR1 DFQATT and CDR2 SNEGSKA (reference sequence). Trimming took 4 bases from V and 3 from J, leaving 7 bases between them. CDR3 amino acids: CSATSDYEQYF. The DNA of the CDR3 is TGCAGTGCTACCTCGGACTACGAGCAGTACTTC.

This clone appeared a single time. J is TRBJ1-4 and V is TRBV28; no reliable D call. Trimming stripped 6 bases from V and 3 bases from J, with 14 bases between. Germline V gene lookup returns CDR1 MDHEN and CDR2 SYDVKM. The CDR3 totals 15 residues. CDR3 coding DNA: TGTGCCAGCAGCACTCCGCGGGCAGCTAATGAAAAACTGTTTTTT. Its translation: CASSTPRAANEKLFF. Combining the CDR3 with reference TRBV28 and TRBJ1-4 gives the whole variable domain DVKVTQSSRYLVKRTGEKVFLECVQDMDHENMFWYRQDPGLGLRLIYFSYDVKMKEKGDIPEGYSVSREKKERFSLILESASTNQTSMYLCASSTPRAANEKLFFGSGTQLSVL.

The chain couples TRBV6-6 to TRBJ2-5; 8 bases line up with TRBD2. Germline V gene data show CDR1 as MNHNY and CDR2 as SVGAGI (reference sequence). The junction had 6 bases not matched to a gene; V was cut back by 7 bases and J by 2 bases. The CDR3 has 14 amino acids. The CDR3 DNA sequence: TGTGCCAGCACCCGGCCGGGGGGGCAAGAGACCCAGTACTTC. This translates into CASTRPGGQETQYF.

J is TRBJ1-2 and V is TRBV19; tentatively, D is TRBD1 (5 bases). This CDR3 contains 17 residues. Germline V gene data show CDR1 as LNHDA and CDR2 as SQIVND (reference sequence). Trimming shortened V by 5 bases and J by 0 bases, and 19 bases separated the two germline ends. The CDR3 nucleotides are TGTGCCAGTAGTCCCGCTTGGGCAGGGCCATCTAACTATGGCTACACCTTC. This codes for CASSPAWAGPSNYGYTF.

This clone was picked up one time. This chain joins TRBV5-8 and TRBJ2-5; D is ambiguous. Germline V gene sequence: CDR1 SGHTS, CDR2 YDEGEE. The length of the CDR3 is 14 residues. The V and J ends lost 0 bases and 2 bases respectively, with 8 bases between them. The CDR3 loop is CASSLALGQETQYF. CDR3 DNA sequence: TGTGCCAGCAGCTTGGCCCTAGGGCAAGAGACCCAGTACTTC.

The V and J genes are TRBV5-1 and TRBJ2-5; 9 bases align to TRBD2. Trimming took 0 bases from V and 1 from J; bases not matched to a gene: 4. Germline V gene data show CDR1 as SGHRS and CDR2 as YFSETQ. CDR3 length: 16 amino acids. Here the CDR3 DNA reads TGCGCCAGCAGCTTGGGCGCGGGAGGGTCCCAAGAGACCCAGTACTTC. Translated: CASSLGAGGSQETQYF.

Points on this clone: The same CDR3 can be traced to other DNA sequences in this sample. The genes are TRBV5-1 and TRBJ2-5, with 7 bases that match TRBD1. Germline CDR1 and CDR2: SGHRS and YFSETQ. The ends lost 4 bases at V and 1 base at J; junction bases unmatched: 1. This CDR3 spans 13 amino acids. The DNA for the CDR3 is TGCGCCAGCAGCAGGACAGGCCAAGAGACCCAGTACTTC. Its protein product is CASSRTGQETQYF. Variable domain in full (rest from reference TRBV5-1 and TRBJ2-5): KAGVTQTPRYLIKTRGQQVTLSCSPISGHRSVSWYQQTPGQGLQFLFEYFSETQRNKGNFPGRFSGRQFSNSRSEMNVSTLELGDSALYLCASSRTGQETQYFGPGTRLLVL.

The V and J genes are TRBV5-6 and TRBJ2-2; D is uncertain. Trimming removed 2 bases from V and 7 bases from J, with 15 bases in between. CDR3 size: 15 residues. The germline V gene has CDR1 SGHDT and CDR2 YYEEEE. As DNA, the CDR3 is TGTGCCAGCAGCTTCTTCACATTGTCCGACGGGGAGCTGTTTTTT. Translation gives CASSFFTLSDGELFF.

The chain is built from TRBV6-5 and TRBJ1-4; perhaps TRBD1 as D (6 bases). Germline V lookup: CDR1 MNHEY, CDR2 SVGAGI. CDR3 size: 16 residues. Between the trimmed V and J ends, which lost 2 bases and 8 bases, there was a span of 18 bases. CDR3 sequence reads: CASSYLPGKGEEKLFF. In DNA, the CDR3 is TGTGCCAGCAGTTACCTCCCGGGGAAGGGGGAAGAAAAACTGTTTTTT.

The CDR3 DNA sequence: TGTGCCTGGAGTGGCCCAGGGGGAGGGAACTATGGCTACACCTTC. Its protein product is CAWSGPGGGNYGYTF. The chain recombines TRBV30 with TRBJ1-2; TRBD1 matches at 7 bases. The CDR3 covers 15 residues. Trimming took 1 base from V and 2 from J; bases not matched to a gene: 7. CDR1 and CDR2 from the germline V gene are GTSNPN and SVGIG (reference sequence).